Shown below are 20 T cell receptor beta chains from a single sample sequenced in a study of human T cells and chemical hapten exposure. MiXCR, applied by TCRdb to the 5' RACE reads, yields one record per CDR3 protein. The profile shows around 100,000 distinct CDR3 sequences, around 20% of them singletons. RNA extraction used unfractionated whole blood as the source of total RNA. Source of these receptors: a human donor in good health.

CDR3 amino acids: CASSLTGGSIANTF. CDR3 DNA sequence: TGTGCCAGCAGCTTAACAGGGGGCTCAATTGCTAACACCTTC. The J gene is TRBJ1-2, the V gene TRBV7-9; 9 positions match TRBD1. This CDR3 has 14 residues. CDR1 and CDR2 from the germline V gene are SEHNR and FQNEAQ (reference sequence). Germline trimming cut 2 bases from V and 12 bases from J; bases unmatched to any gene: 10.

This clonotype was seen a few times. This chain links TRBV30 with TRBJ2-7; the D is unclear. Trimming left V 0 bases short and J 2 bases short, with 5 bases between. The germline V gene encodes CDR1 GTSNPN and CDR2 SVGIG (reference sequence). The CDR3 covers 12 residues. CDR3 protein: CAWSVRAYEQYF. The CDR3 DNA reads TGTGCCTGGAGTGTACGAGCCTACGAGCAGTACTTC.

This clonotype was counted only a few times. The chain recombines TRBV7-9 with TRBJ2-2; D is unclear. V was clipped by 5 bases and J by 3 bases, with 4 bases between them. Germline V gene sequence: CDR1 SEHNR, CDR2 FQNEAQ (reference sequence). This CDR3 spans 12 amino acids. Here the CDR3 DNA reads TGTGCCAGCAGCCCCTACACCGGGGAGCTGTTTTTT. Amino acids: CASSPYTGELFF. The full variable domain, rest sourced from reference TRBV7-9 and TRBJ2-2, is DTGVSQNPRHKITKRGQNVTFRCDPISEHNRLYWYRQTLGQGPEFLTYFQNEAQLEKSRLLSDRFSAERPKGSFSTLEIQRTEQGDSAMYLCASSPYTGELFFGEGSRLTVL.

The chain is built from TRBV10-2 and TRBJ1-5; D possibly corresponds to TRBD1 (6 bases). V lost 5 bases and J 4 bases, leaving 15 bases between the germline ends. Germline V gene sequence: CDR1 WSHSY, CDR2 SAAADI. The CDR3 sequence is 15 residues long. Written as DNA, the CDR3 is TGCGCCAGCAGTCTTACCGGGACACATAATCAGCCCCAGCATTTT. As protein: CASSLTGTHNQPQHF.

CDR3 amino acids: CSARDPRGSGSPHTQYF. The CDR3 nucleotides are TGCAGTGCTAGAGATCCCAGGGGAAGCGGGAGCCCCCATACGCAGTATTTT. The chain couples TRBV20-1 to TRBJ2-3; 8 bases line up with TRBD2. CDR1 and CDR2 (germline): DFQATT, SNEGSKA (reference sequence). This CDR3 region has 17 residues. J lost 7 bases, V lost 0 bases, and 15 bases had no gene match.

This clonotype occurred a few times. The rearrangement uses TRBV11-2 and TRBJ2-4; 13 bases are shared with TRBD2. The germline gives CDR1 SGHAT, CDR2 FQNNGV. The CDR3 totals 17 residues. V lost 3 bases and J lost 9; bases outside the gene matches: 11. The DNA for the CDR3 is TGTGCCAGCAGCTTTAGGACTAGCGGGAGCCCCGTGGGCATTCAGTACTTC. This codes for CASSFRTSGSPVGIQYF. Based on the CDR3 plus reference TRBV11-2 and TRBJ2-4, the full variable domain is EAGVAQSPRYKIIEKRQSVAFWCNPISGHATLYWYQQILGQGPKLLIQFQNNGVVDDSQLPKDRFSAERLKGVDSTLKIQPAKLEDSAVYLCASSFRTSGSPVGIQYFGAGTRLSVL.

The V call is TRBV12-3 or TRBV12-4, the J call TRBJ2-1; 10 positions agree with TRBD2. V was clipped by 10 bases and J by 9 bases; unmatched bases: 9. The CDR3 is 13 residues long. The CDR3: CATSAGGPSEQFF. The CDR3 nucleotides read TGTGCCACCTCAGCGGGAGGGCCAAGTGAGCAGTTCTTC.

J is TRBJ2-1 and V is TRBV20-1; D is perhaps TRBD2 (6 bases). The CDR3 sequence is 14 residues long. Germline V gene sequence: CDR1 DFQATT, CDR2 SNEGSKA (reference sequence). The germline V and J ends were trimmed by 3 bases and 4 bases, with 13 bases remaining between them. The CDR3 DNA follows: TGCAGTGCTAGTCTGGGCGGGGATTACAATGAGCAGTTCTTC. Translation gives CSASLGGDYNEQFF.

This clonotype was seen a few times. The V and J genes are TRBV4-1 and TRBJ2-3; 16 positions match TRBD2. Unmatched junction bases numbered 11, after V lost 5 bases and J lost 6 bases. Per the germline V gene, CDR1 is MGHRA and CDR2 is YSYEKL. The length of the CDR3 is 18 residues. Here the CDR3 reads CASSGPGLAGGPDDTQYF. CDR3 nucleotide sequence: TGCGCCAGCAGCGGGCCGGGACTAGCGGGAGGGCCAGACGATACGCAGTATTTT.

This clonotype was picked up many times. The chain couples TRBV4-1 to TRBJ2-1; TRBD2 might be the D (6 bases). The germline CDR1 and CDR2 sequences are MGHRA and YSYEKL. Trimming stripped 0 bases from V and 5 bases from J, with 26 bases between. This CDR3 region has 20 residues. CDR3 coding DNA: TGCGCCAGCAGCCAAGACCCGGCGAGCGCGGGACCTAAGAGCGACAATGAGCAGTTCTTC. Translated: CASSQDPASAGPKSDNEQFF.

The CDR3 is CASSLERGQETQYF. In DNA form, the CDR3 reads TGTGCCAGCAGTTTAGAGAGGGGTCAAGAGACCCAGTACTTC. The rearrangement links TRBV27 to TRBJ2-5, with D perhaps being TRBD1 or TRBD2 (5 bases each). V shed 2 bases and J shed 2 bases, with 9 bases lying between them. Germline CDR1 reads MNHEY; CDR2 reads SMNVEV (reference sequence). CDR3 size: 14 residues.

This clonotype was picked up a small number of times. The chain has TRBV9 and TRBJ1-1, with D possibly being TRBD1 (5 bases). Germline V gives CDR1 SGDLS, CDR2 YYNGEE. The CDR3 extends over 14 amino acids. The V end lost 2 bases, the J end lost 3 bases, and 11 bases lay between the germline ends. The CDR3 bases are TGTGCCAGCAGCGTTACCGGGACCTACACTGAAGCTTTCTTT. Its protein product is CASSVTGTYTEAFF. The full variable domain, with the rest looked up from reference TRBV9 and TRBJ1-1, is DSGVTQTPKHLITATGQRVTLRCSPRSGDLSVYWYQQSLDQGLQFLIQYYNGEERAKGNILERFSAQQFPDLHSELNLSSLELGDSALYFCASSVTGTYTEAFFGQGTRLTVV.

As DNA, the CDR3 is TGTGCCAGCAGTTCGACAGGGTCTGAAGCTTTCTTT. Protein sequence: CASSSTGSEAFF. The chain recombines TRBV27 with TRBJ1-1; 7 nucleotides align to TRBD1. Unmatched junction bases numbered 2, after V lost 4 bases and J lost 6 bases. The CDR3 consists of 12 residues. The germline V gene encodes CDR1 MNHEY and CDR2 SMNVEV (reference sequence).

Only a few counts were recorded for this clonotype. V is TRBV7-9 and J is TRBJ2-3; 15 bases line up with TRBD2. Germline loops: CDR1 SEHNR, CDR2 FQNEAQ (reference sequence). The V segment lost 5 bases and the J segment 4 bases; nucleotides outside the gene matches: 4. The CDR3 spans 16 residues. CDR3 nucleotides: TGTGCCAGCAGCCGCTGGACTAGCGGGAGGGCAGATACGCAGTATTTT. Residues: CASSRWTSGRADTQYF.

This clonotype was observed a handful of times. The genes are TRBV6-5 and TRBJ1-2; TRBD1 matches 7 bases. Looked up from germline, CDR1 is MNHEY and CDR2 is SVGAGI. The V gene end was trimmed by 2 bases and the J gene end by 4 bases; junction bases not matched to a gene: 4. The CDR3 has 14 amino acids. This chain's CDR3 is CASSYADRVYGYTF. CDR3 bases: TGTGCCAGCAGTTACGCCGACAGGGTCTATGGCTACACCTTC.

This sequence joins TRBV3-1 and TRBJ1-1; 8 nucleotides line up with TRBD1. The CDR3 totals 17 residues. CDR1 and CDR2 from the germline V gene are LGHDT and YNNKEL (reference sequence). Trimming at V came to 1 base and at J to 3 bases, leaving 10 bases not matched to a gene. The CDR3 region has the DNA TGTGCCAGCAGCCAAGCTTGGACAGGGCTGGGCGACACTGAAGCTTTCTTT. Its translation is CASSQAWTGLGDTEAFF.

This clonotype has a single count. The chain couples TRBV28 to TRBJ2-4, with TRBD1 identical over 7 bases. Losses at the gene ends were 4 bases for V and 0 bases for J; bases not matched to a gene: 0. The germline gives CDR1 MDHEN, CDR2 SYDVKM. This CDR3 region has 14 residues. The CDR3 DNA follows: TGTGCCAGCAGTTGGACAGGAGCCAAAAACATTCAGTACTTC. Protein sequence: CASSWTGAKNIQYF.

This clonotype was observed a few times. The chain couples TRBV24-1 to TRBJ2-2; D is perhaps TRBD2 (6 bases). The CDR3 spans 18 residues. Germline V gene lookup returns CDR1 KGHDR and CDR2 SFDVKD. V gave up 4 bases and J gave up 2 bases, with 19 bases separating them. CDR3 amino acids: CATSDPRLGFSNTGELFF. The CDR3 nucleotides read TGTGCCACCAGTGACCCCCGACTAGGTTTTTCTAACACCGGGGAGCTGTTTTTT.

V gene TRBV9 combines with J gene TRBJ2-1; 8 bases are a match to TRBD1. The trim removed 0 bases at V and 4 bases at J, leaving 3 bases unmatched. This CDR3 has 15 residues. The V gene's germline CDR1 is SGDLS and CDR2 YYNGEE. DNA for the CDR3: TGTGCCAGCAGCGTAGGCCAGGGGGCGTACAATGAGCAGTTCTTC. This sequence encodes CASSVGQGAYNEQFF.

The table lists this clonotype with a count of one. The V gene is TRBV28, the J gene TRBJ2-1, with unresolved D. V lost 2 bases and J lost 7, with 15 bases in between. The CDR3 is 15 amino acids. Germline V gene sequence: CDR1 MDHEN, CDR2 SYDVKM. The CDR3 region is CASSLRAVKGNEQFF. In DNA, the CDR3 is TGTGCCAGCAGTTTAAGGGCCGTGAAAGGAAATGAGCAGTTCTTC.